This T cell receptor (beta chain) was found in a study of blood T cell repertoires in COVID-19. Study overall: Material from acute and convalescent COVID-19 was sourced from the United States, Italy and Spain. PBMCs, B-cell-depleted T cells, or T cells were the source of the cDNA or gDNA that made up the material.

TCRdb's table, derived via immunoSEQ multiplex PCR, lists solely in-frame clones and lacks some. The repertoire holds approximately 140,000 clones, with about 86% as singletons. Trimming removed 3 bases from V and 7 bases from J; junction bases left unmatched: 8. The CDR3 has 17 residues. Germline-derived CDR1 and CDR2 are SGHTA and FQGNSA. The sequence came from a woman in her fifties or sixties who had recovered from COVID-19. Input material: PBMCs or T cells enriched from blood (not recorded which). The chain links TRBV7-2 to TRBJ2-1; 14 bases agree with TRBD2. CDR3 coding DNA: TGTGCCAGCAGCTTTCTGGGACTAGCGGGAGCGGGGAATGAGCAGTTCTTC. It is translated as CASSFLGLAGAGNEQFF.